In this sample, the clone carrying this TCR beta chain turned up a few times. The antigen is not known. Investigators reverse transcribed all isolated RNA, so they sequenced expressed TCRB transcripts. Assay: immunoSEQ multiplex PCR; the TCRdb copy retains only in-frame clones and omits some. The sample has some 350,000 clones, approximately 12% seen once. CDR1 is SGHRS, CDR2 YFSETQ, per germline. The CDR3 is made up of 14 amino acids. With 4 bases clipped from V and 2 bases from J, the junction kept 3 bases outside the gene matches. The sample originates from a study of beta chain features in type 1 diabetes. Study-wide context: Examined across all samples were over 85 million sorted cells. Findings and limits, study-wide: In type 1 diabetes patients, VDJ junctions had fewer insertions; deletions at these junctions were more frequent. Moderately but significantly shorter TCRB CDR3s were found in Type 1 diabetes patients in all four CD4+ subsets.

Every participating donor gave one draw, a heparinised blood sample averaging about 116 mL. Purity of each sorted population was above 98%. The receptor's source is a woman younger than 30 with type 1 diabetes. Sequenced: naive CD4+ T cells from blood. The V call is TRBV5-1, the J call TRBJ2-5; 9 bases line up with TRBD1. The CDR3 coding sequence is TGCGCCAGCAGCGTAGGGACAGGGCAAGAGACCCAGTACTTC. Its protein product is CASSVGTGQETQYF.